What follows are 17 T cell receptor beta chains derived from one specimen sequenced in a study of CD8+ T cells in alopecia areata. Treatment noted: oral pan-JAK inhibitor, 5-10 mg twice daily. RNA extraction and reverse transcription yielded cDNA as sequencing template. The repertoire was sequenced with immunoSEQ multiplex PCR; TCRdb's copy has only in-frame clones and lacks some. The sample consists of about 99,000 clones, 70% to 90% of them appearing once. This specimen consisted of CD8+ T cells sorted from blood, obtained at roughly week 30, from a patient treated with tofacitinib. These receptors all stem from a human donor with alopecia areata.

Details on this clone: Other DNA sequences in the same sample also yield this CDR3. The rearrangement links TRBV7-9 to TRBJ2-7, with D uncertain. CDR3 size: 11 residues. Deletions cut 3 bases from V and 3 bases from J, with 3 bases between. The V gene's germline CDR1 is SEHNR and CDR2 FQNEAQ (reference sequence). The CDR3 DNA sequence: TGTGCCAGCAGCTTGTACTACGAGCAGTACTTC. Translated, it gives CASSLYYEQYF. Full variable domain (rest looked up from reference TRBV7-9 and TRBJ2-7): DTGVSQNPRHKITKRGQNVTFRCDPISEHNRLYWYRQTLGQGPEFLTYFQNEAQLEKSRLLSDRFSAERPKGSFSTLEIQRTEQGDSAMYLCASSLYYEQYFGPGTRLTVT.

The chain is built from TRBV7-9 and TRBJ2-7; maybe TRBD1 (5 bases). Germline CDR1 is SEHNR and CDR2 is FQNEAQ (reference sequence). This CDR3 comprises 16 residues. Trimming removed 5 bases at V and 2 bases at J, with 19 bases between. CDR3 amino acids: CASSVSAGKDPYEQYF. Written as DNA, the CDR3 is TGTGCCAGCAGCGTTTCGGCAGGGAAAGACCCCTACGAGCAGTACTTC.

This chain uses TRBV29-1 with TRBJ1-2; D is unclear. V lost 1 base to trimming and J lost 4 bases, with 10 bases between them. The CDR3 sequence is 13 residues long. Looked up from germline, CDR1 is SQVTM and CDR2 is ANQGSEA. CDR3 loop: CSVEGPVSYGYTF. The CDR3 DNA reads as TGCAGCGTTGAAGGCCCAGTCTCCTATGGCTACACCTTC.

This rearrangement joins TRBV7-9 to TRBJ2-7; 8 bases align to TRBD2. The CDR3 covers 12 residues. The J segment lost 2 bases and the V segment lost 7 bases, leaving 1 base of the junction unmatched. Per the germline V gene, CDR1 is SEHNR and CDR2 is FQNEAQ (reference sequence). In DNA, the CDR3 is TGTGCCAGCATCGGGGGGGCCTACGAGCAGTACTTC. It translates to CASIGGAYEQYF.

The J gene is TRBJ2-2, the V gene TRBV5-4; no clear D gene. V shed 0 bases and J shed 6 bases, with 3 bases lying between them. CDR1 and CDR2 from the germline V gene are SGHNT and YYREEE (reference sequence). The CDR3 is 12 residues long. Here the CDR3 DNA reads TGTGCCAGCAGCTTGGAGTCCGGGGAGCTGTTTTTT. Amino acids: CASSLESGELFF.

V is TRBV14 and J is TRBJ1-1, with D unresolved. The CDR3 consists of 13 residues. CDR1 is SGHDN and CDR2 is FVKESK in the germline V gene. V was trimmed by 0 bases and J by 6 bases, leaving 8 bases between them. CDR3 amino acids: CASSQDSLAEAFF. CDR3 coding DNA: TGTGCCAGCAGCCAAGATTCCTTGGCTGAAGCTTTCTTT.

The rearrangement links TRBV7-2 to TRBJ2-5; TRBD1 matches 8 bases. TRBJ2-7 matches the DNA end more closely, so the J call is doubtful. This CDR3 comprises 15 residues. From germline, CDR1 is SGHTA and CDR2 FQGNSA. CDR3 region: CASSLETGDGYEQYF. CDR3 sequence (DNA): TGTGCCAGCAGCTTAGAGACAGGGGATGGCTACGAGCAGTACTTC.

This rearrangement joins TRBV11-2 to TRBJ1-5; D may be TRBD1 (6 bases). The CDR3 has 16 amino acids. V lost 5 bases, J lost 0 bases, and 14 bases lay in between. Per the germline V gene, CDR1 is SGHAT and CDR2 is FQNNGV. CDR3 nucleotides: TGTGCCAGCAGCCATGGGACACCTTATAGCAATCAGCCCCAGCATTTT. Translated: CASSHGTPYSNQPQHF.

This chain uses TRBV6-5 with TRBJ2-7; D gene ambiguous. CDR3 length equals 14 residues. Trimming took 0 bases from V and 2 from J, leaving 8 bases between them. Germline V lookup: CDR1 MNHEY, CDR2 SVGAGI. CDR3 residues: CASSYSDGTYEQYF. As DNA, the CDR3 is TGTGCCAGCAGTTACTCCGATGGGACCTACGAGCAGTACTTC.

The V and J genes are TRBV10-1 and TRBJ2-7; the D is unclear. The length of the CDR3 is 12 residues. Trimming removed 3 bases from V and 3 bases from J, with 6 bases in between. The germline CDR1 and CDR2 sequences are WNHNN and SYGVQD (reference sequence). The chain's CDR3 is CASSDNSYEQYF. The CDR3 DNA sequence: TGCGCCAGCAGTGATAACAGCTACGAGCAGTACTTC.

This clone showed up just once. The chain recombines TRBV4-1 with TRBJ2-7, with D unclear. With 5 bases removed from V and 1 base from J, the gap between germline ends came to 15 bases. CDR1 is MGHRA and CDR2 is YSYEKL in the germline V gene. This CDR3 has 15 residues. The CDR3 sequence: CASSESFTASYEQYF. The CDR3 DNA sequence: TGCGCCAGCAGCGAATCATTTACAGCGTCCTACGAGCAGTACTTC.

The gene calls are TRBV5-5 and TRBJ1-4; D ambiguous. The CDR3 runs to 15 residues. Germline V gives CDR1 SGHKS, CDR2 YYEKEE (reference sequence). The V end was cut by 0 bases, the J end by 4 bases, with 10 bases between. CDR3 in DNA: TGTGCCAGCAGCTTGGGTGCAGCCTATAATGAAAAACTGTTTTTT. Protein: CASSLGAAYNEKLFF.

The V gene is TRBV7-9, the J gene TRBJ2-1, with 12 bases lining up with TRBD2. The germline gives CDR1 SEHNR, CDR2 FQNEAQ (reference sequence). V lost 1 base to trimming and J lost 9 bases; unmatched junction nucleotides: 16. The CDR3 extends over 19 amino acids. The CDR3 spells CASSLDQRLAGAISIEQFF. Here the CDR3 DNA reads TGTGCCAGCAGCTTAGATCAGCGACTAGCGGGAGCGATCTCAATTGAGCAGTTCTTC. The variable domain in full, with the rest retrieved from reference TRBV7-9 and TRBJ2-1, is DTGVSQNPRHKITKRGQNVTFRCDPISEHNRLYWYRQTLGQGPEFLTYFQNEAQLEKSRLLSDRFSAERPKGSFSTLEIQRTEQGDSAMYLCASSLDQRLAGAISIEQFFGPGTRLTVL.

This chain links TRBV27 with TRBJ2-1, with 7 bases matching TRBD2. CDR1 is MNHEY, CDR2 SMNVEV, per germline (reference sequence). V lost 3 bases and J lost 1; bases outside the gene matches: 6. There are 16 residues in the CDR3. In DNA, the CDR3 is TGTGCCAGCAGTTTTTCGGGGAGGGGATCCTACAATGAGCAGTTCTTC. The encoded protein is CASSFSGRGSYNEQFF.

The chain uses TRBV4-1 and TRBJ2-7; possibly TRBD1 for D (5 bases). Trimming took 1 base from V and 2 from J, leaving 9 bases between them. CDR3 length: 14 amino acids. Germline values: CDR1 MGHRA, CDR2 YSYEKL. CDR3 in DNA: TGCGCCAGCAGCCAAGGGGCAGGGCCCTACGAGCAGTACTTC. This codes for CASSQGAGPYEQYF.

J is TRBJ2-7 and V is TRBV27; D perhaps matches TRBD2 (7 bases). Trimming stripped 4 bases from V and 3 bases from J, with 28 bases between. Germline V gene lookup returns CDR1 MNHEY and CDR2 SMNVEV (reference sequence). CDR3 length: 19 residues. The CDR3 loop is CASSSSRTEGRGGYYEQYF. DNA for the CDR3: TGTGCCAGCAGTTCCTCTCGGACAGAGGGAAGGGGAGGGTACTACGAGCAGTACTTC.

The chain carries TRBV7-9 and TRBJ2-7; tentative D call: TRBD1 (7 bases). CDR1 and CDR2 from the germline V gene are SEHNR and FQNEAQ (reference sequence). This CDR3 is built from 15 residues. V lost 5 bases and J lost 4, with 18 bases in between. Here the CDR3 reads CASSNPGGQSYEQYF. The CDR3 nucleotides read TGTGCCAGCAGCAACCCAGGGGGGCAGAGTTACGAGCAGTACTTC.